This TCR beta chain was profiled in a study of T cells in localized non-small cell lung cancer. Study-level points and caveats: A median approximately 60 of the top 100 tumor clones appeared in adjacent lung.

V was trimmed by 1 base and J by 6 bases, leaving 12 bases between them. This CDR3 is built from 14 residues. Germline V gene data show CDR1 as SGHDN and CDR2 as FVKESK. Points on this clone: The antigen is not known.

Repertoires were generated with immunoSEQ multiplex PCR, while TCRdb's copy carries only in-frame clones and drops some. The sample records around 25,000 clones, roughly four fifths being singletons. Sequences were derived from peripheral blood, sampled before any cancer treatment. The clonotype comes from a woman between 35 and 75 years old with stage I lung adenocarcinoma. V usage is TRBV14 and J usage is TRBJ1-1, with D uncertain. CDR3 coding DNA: TGTGCCAGCAGCCAAGTAGGAGGGAGGTCTGAAGCTTTCTTT. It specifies CASSQVGGRSEAFF. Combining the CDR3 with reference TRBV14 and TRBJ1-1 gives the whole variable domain EAGVTQFPSHSVIEKGQTVTLRCDPISGHDNLYWYRRVMGKEIKFLLHFVKESKQDESGMPNNRFLAERTGGTYSTLKVQPAELEDSGVYFCASSQVGGRSEAFFGQGTRLTVV.